The sequence of this T cell receptor beta chain was determined in a study of human T cells and chemical hapten exposure. Time point given: patch test 1, 2 weeks after DPC sensitization. The sample's treatment: therapeutic diphenylcyclopropenone sensitization with weekly scalp DPC. The donor pool consisted of alopecia patients aged 18 to 70 years, considered suitable for DPC. CDR1 and CDR2 from the germline V gene are SQVTM and ANQGSEA. The CDR3 covers 13 residues. V lost 5 bases to trimming and J lost 7 bases; unmatched junction nucleotides: 4. One entry per CDR3 protein, called by TCRdb with MiXCR from the RACE reads. Among roughly 180,000 distinct CDR3 sequences listed, approximately 20% were seen once.

Sequences were derived from whole blood, sampled in connection with sensitization to the hapten diphenylcyclopropenone (DPC). This clonotype was obtained from a woman aged 45 to 65 with alopecia areata. Some clones in this sample may be carry-over from other donors' samples. This chain connects TRBV29-1 to TRBJ2-1, with 11 positions matching TRBD2. This CDR3 is CSVSTSGSNEQFF. In DNA, the CDR3 is TGCAGCGTTTCAACTAGCGGGAGTAATGAGCAGTTCTTC.